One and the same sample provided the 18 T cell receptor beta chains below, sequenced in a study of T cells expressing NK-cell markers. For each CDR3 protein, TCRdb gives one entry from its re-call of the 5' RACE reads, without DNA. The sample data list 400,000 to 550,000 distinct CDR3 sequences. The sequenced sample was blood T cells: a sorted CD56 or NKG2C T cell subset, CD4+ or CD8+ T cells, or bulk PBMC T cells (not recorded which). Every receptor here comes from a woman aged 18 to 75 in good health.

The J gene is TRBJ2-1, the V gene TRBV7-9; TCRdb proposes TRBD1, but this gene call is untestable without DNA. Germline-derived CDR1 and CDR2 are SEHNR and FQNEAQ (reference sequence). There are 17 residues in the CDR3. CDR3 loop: CASSLAMSGVGNNEQFF.

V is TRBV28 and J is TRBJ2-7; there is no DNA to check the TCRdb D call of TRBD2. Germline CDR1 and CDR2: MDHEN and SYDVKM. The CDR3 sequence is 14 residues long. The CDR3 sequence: CASSSGGEFYEQYF.

This chain's CDR3 is CASSLIGLAGQETQYF. The rearrangement links TRBV7-3 to TRBJ2-5; TCRdb indicates TRBD2, and absent DNA this call remains unverified. This CDR3 spans 16 amino acids. The germline CDR1 and CDR2 sequences are SGHTA and FQGTGA. Full variable domain (outside the CDR3, taken from reference TRBV7-3 and TRBJ2-5): GAGVSQTPSNKVTEKGKYVELRCDPISGHTALYWYRQSLGQGPEFLIYFQGTGAADDSGLPNDRFFAVRPEGSVSTLKIQRTERGDSAVYLCASSLIGLAGQETQYFGPGTRLLVL.

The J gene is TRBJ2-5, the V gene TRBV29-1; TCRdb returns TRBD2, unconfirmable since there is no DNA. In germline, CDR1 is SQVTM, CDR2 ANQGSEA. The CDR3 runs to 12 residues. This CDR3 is CSVGPAGETQYF.

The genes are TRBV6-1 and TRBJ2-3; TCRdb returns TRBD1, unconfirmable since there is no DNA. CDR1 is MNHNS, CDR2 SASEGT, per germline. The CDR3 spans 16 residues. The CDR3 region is CASSTPGAGGTDTQYF.

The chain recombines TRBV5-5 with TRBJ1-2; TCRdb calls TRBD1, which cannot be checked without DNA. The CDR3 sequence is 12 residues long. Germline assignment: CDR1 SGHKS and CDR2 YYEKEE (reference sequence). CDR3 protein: CASSKDSYGYTF.

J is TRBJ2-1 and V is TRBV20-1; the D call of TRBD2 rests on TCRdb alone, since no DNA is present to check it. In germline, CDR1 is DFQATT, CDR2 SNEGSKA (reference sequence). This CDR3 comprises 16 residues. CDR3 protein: CSARDQGGRSYNEQFF.

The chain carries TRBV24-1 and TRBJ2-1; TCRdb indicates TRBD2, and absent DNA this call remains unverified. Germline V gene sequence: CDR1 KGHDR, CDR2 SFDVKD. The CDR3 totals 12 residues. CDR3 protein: CATGLAGNEQFF.

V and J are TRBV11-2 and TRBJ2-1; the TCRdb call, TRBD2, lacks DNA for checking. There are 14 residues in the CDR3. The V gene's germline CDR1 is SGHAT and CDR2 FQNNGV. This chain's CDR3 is CASSLERAGNEQFF. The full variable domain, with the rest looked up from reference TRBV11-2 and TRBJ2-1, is EAGVAQSPRYKIIEKRQSVAFWCNPISGHATLYWYQQILGQGPKLLIQFQNNGVVDDSQLPKDRFSAERLKGVDSTLKIQPAKLEDSAVYLCASSLERAGNEQFFGPGTRLTVL.

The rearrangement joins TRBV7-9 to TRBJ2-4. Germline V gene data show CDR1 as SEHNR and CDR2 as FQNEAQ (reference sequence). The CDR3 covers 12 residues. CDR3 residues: CASSLEKGIQYF.

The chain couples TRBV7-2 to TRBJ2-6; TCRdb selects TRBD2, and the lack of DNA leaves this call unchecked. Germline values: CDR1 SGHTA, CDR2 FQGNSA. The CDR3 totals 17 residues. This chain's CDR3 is CASSLLAGVSGANVLTF.

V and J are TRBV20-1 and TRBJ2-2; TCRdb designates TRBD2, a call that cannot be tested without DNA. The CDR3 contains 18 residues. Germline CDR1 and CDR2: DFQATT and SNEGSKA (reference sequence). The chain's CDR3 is CSARGPGRAPSRTGELFF.

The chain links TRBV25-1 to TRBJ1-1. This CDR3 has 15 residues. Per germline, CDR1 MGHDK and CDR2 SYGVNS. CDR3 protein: CASNGYPTGNTEAFF.

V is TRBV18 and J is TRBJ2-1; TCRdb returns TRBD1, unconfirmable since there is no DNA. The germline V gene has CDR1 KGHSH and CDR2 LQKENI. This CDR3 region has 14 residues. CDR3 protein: CASSPAGQYNEQFF. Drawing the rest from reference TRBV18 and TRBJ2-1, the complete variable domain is NAGVMQNPRHLVRRRGQEARLRCSPMKGHSHVYWYRQLPEEGLKFMVYLQKENIIDESGMPKERFSAEFPKEGPSILRIQQVVRGDSAAYFCASSPAGQYNEQFFGPGTRLTVL.

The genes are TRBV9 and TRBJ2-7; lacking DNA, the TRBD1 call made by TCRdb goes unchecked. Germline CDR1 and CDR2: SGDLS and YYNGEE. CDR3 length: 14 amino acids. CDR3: CASSVGAGLGEQYF.

This CDR3 is CASAHLTLERDTQYF. The J gene is TRBJ2-3, the V gene TRBV4-2; TCRdb gives TRBD2 as the D gene, but with no DNA this cannot be confirmed. Germline V CDR1 and CDR2: LGHNA, YNFKEQ. The length of the CDR3 is 15 residues.

This CDR3 reads CASSFIERGYEQYF. The gene calls are TRBV7-2 and TRBJ2-7; TCRdb's D call of TRBD2 is untestable without DNA. CDR1 SGHTA and CDR2 FQGNSA come from the germline V gene. This CDR3 spans 14 amino acids.

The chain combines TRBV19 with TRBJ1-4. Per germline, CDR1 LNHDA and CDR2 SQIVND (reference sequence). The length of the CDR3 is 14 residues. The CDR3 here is CASRDAHLLEKLFF.